Listed below are T cell receptor beta chains from one sample, sequenced in a study of PD-1 blockade in classical Hodgkin lymphoma. The data were produced by immunoSEQ multiplex PCR, yet TCRdb's version contains in-frame clones alone and is incomplete. The sample holds under 100,000 clones; about 93% are singletons and the top ten take over 2%. This material consisted of peripheral blood mononuclear cells (PBMCs), taken before the second cycle of nivolumab. These receptors originate from a human donor with classical Hodgkin lymphoma. The CDR3 runs from the conserved cysteine through the conserved F or W. D genes are given only for firm matches. A row's size may be missing; if present it is once, few, many or a size class.

v_gene	j_gene	abundance	d_gene	CDR3aa	CDR3nt
TRBV14	TRBJ2-7	.	.	CASSHLDWGTYEQYF	TGTGCCAGCAGCCATTTGGACTGGGGAACCTACGAGCAGTACTTC
TRBV4-1	TRBJ1-4	.	TRBD1	CASSQAGGLQEKLFF	TGCGCCAGCAGCCAAGCAGGGGGCTTGCAGGAAAAACTGTTTTTT
TRBV29-1	TRBJ2-3	.	TRBD2	CSVAASGAPDTQYF	TGCAGCGTTGCGGCTAGCGGGGCCCCCGATACGCAGTATTTT
TRBV6-5	TRBJ1-1	.	.	CASSYFQGTEAFF	TGTGCCAGCAGTTACTTCCAGGGCACTGAAGCTTTCTTT
TRBV28	TRBJ2-7	.	TRBD1	CASSHLNLGQGAYEQYF	TGTGCCAGCAGTCACCTTAATCTCGGACAGGGGGCTTACGAGCAGTACTTC
TRBV29-1	TRBJ2-1	.	TRBD2	CSVEGTSFNEQFF	TGCAGCGTTGAAGGGACTAGTTTCAATGAGCAGTTCTTC
TRBV5-5	TRBJ1-1	.	TRBD1	CASSGQGAGEAFF	TGTGCCAGCAGCGGACAGGGGGCAGGTGAAGCTTTCTTT
TRBV9	TRBJ2-7	.	.	CASSVGDKRYEQYF	TGTGCCAGCAGCGTAGGGGACAAGAGATACGAGCAGTACTTC
TRBV19	TRBJ2-2	.	.	CASSIPRQTGELFF	TGTGCCAGTAGTATCCCCAGGCAGACCGGGGAGCTGTTTTTT
TRBV29-1	TRBJ2-2	.	.	CSVETPNTGELFF	TGCAGCGTTGAGACCCCAAACACCGGGGAGCTGTTTTTT
TRBV7-9	TRBJ2-1	.	TRBD2	CASSLSVIAGVSSDEQFF	TGTGCCAGCAGCTTGAGTGTGATAGCGGGAGTAAGTTCAGATGAGCAGTTCTTC
TRBV5-6	TRBJ1-5	.	.	CASSLAKGGPNQPQHF	TGTGCCAGCAGCTTGGCCAAGGGGGGCCCGAATCAGCCCCAGCATTTT
TRBV10-3	TRBJ1-2	.	.	CAISAMMKMGHGGLAYGYTF	TGTGCCATCAGTGCTATGATGAAAATGGGACACGGGGGACTCGCCTATGGCTACACCTTC
TRBV6-5	TRBJ2-1	.	TRBD2	CASSGLAGGPGEQFF	TGTGCCAGCAGTGGACTAGCGGGAGGGCCAGGTGAGCAGTTCTTC
TRBV6-5	TRBJ1-5	.	.	CASSSPRVLEEPQHF	TGTGCCAGCAGTTCCCCCCGGGTCCTGGAGGAGCCCCAGCATTTT
TRBV10-3	TRBJ1-4	.	TRBD1	CAISESAGGFGKLFF	TGTGCCATCAGTGAATCTGCAGGGGGCTTTGGAAAACTGTTTTTT
TRBV9	TRBJ1-2	.	.	CASSVRNYGYTF	TGTGCCAGCAGCGTCCGAAACTATGGCTACACCTTC
TRBV5-1	TRBJ1-1	few	.	CASSLDGLNTEAFF	TGCGCCAGCAGCTTGGACGGCCTGAACACTGAAGCTTTCTTT
TRBV7-6	TRBJ2-7	.	.	CASSLGPGVLGHEQYF	TGTGCCAGCAGCTTAGGTCCGGGGGTCCTGGGGCACGAGCAGTACTTC
TRBV4-1	TRBJ2-7	once	TRBD1	CASSQDTGSGQAPYEQYF	TGCGCCAGCAGCCAAGATACGGGGTCGGGACAGGCTCCCTACGAGCAGTACTTC
TRBV11-2	TRBJ1-4	.	.	CASSLGVATNEKLFF	TGTGCCAGCAGCTTAGGCGTAGCAACTAATGAAAAACTGTTTTTT
TRBV19	TRBJ2-7	.	TRBD1	CASSPGQGVSYEQYF	TGTGCCAGTAGTCCGGGACAGGGGGTTTCCTACGAGCAGTACTTC